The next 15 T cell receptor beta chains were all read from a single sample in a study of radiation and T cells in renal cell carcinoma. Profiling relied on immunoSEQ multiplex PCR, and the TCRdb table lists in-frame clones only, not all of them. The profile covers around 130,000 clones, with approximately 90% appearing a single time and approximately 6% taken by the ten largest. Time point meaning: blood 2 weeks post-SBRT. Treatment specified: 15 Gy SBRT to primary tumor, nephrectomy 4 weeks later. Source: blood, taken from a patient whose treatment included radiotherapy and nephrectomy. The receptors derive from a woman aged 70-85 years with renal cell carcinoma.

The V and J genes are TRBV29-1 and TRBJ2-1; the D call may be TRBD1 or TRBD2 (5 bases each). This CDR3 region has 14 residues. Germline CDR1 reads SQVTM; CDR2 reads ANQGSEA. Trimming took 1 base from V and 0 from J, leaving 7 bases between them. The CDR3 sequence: CSVEGGYSYNEQFF. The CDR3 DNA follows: TGCAGCGTTGAAGGGGGGTACTCCTACAATGAGCAGTTCTTC.

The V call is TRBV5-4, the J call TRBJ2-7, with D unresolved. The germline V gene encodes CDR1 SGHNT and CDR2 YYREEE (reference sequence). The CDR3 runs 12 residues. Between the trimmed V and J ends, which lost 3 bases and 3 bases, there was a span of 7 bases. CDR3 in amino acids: CASSSDHYEQYF. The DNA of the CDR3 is TGTGCCAGCAGCTCAGACCACTACGAGCAGTACTTC.

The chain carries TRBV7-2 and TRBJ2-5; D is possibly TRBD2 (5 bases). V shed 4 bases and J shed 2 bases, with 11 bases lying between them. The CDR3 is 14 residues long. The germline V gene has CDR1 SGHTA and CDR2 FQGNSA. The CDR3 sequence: CASSSGLGQETQYF. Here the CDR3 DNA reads TGTGCCAGCAGCTCTGGACTGGGACAAGAGACCCAGTACTTC.

The CDR3: CASSLGLPSQETQYF. CDR3 sequence (DNA): TGTGCCAGCAGCTTAGGACTCCCCTCCCAAGAGACCCAGTACTTC. V and J are TRBV7-2 and TRBJ2-5, with D unclear. V was clipped by 1 base and J by 1 base, with 10 bases between them. This CDR3 is 15 amino acids long. In germline, CDR1 is SGHTA, CDR2 FQGNSA. The variable domain in full, completed from reference TRBV7-2 and TRBJ2-5, reads GAGVSQSPSNKVTEKGKDVELRCDPISGHTALYWYRQSLGQGLEFLIYFQGNSAPDKSGLPSDRFSAERTGGSVSTLTIQRTQQEDSAVYLCASSLGLPSQETQYFGPGTRLLVL.

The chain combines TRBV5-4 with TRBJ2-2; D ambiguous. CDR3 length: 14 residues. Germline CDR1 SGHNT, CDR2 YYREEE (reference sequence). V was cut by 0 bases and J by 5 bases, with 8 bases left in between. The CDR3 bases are TGTGCCAGCAGCTTGGGCACCCGTACCGGGGAGCTGTTTTTT. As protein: CASSLGTRTGELFF.

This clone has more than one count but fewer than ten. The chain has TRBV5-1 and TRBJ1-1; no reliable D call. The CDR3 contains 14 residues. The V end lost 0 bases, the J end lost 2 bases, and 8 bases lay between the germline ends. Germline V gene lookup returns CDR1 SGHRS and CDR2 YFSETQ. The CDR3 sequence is CASSLGGPNTEAFF. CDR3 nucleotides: TGCGCCAGCAGCTTGGGAGGACCCAACACTGAAGCTTTCTTT.

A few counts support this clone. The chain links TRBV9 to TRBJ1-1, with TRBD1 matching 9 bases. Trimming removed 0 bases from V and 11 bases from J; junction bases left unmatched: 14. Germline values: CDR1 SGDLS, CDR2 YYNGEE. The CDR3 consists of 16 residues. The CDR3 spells CASSVVSGTGRGEAFF. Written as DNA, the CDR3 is TGTGCCAGCAGCGTAGTGTCGGGGACAGGGCGGGGAGAGGCTTTCTTT. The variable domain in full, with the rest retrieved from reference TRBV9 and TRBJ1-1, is DSGVTQTPKHLITATGQRVTLRCSPRSGDLSVYWYQQSLDQGLQFLIQYYNGEERAKGNILERFSAQQFPDLHSELNLSSLELGDSALYFCASSVVSGTGRGEAFFGQGTRLTVV.

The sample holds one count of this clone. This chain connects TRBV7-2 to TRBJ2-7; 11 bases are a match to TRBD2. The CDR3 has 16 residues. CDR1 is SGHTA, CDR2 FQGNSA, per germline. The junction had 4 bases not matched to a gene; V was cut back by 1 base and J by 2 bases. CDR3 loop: CASSLVAGGPTYEQYF. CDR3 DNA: TGTGCCAGCAGCTTAGTAGCGGGGGGGCCCACCTACGAGCAGTACTTC.

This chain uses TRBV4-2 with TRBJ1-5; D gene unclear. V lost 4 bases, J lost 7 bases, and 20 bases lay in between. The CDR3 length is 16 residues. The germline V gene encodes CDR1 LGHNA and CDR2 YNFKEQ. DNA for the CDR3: TGTGCCAGCAGCCGAGGGCCCGGGGATGTTGGGCAGCCCCAGCATTTT. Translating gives CASSRGPGDVGQPQHF.

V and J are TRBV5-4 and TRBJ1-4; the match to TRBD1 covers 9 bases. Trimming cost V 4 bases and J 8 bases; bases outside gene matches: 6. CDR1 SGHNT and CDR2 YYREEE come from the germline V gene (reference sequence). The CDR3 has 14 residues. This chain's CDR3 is CASSPGQGREKLFF. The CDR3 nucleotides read TGTGCCAGCAGCCCGGGACAGGGTAGGGAAAAACTGTTTTTT. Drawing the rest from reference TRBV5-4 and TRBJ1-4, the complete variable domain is ETGVTQSPTHLIKTRGQQVTLRCSSQSGHNTVSWYQQALGQGPQFIFQYYREEENGRGNFPPRFSGLQFPNYSSELNVNALELDDSALYLCASSPGQGREKLFFGSGTQLSVL.

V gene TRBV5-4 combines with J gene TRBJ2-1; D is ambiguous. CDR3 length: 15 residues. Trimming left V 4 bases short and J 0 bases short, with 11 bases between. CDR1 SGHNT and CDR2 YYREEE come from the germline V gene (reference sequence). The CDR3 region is CASSDSASSYNEQFF. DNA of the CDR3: TGTGCCAGCAGCGACTCGGCGAGCTCCTACAATGAGCAGTTCTTC.

The CDR3, as DNA: TGTGCCAGCAGTTTACGGGGTCGGAATCAGCCCCAGCATTTT. Protein sequence: CASSLRGRNQPQHF. This chain links TRBV28 with TRBJ1-5; D not certain. CDR3 size: 14 residues. The germline gives CDR1 MDHEN, CDR2 SYDVKM. V was trimmed by 2 bases and J by 4 bases, leaving 9 bases between them.

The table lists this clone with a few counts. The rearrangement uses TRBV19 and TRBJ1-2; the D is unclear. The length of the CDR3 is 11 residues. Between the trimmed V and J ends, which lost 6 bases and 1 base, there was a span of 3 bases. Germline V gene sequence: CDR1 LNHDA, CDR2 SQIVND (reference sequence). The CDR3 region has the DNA TGTGCCAGTAGGAGTAACTATGGCTACACCTTC. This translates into CASRSNYGYTF.

The CDR3 DNA reads as TGTGCCAGCAGCCCGGAGGGTTTGGGCGAGCAGTACTTC. Residues: CASSPEGLGEQYF. The chain recombines TRBV7-2 with TRBJ2-7, with D maybe TRBD2 (6 bases). Trimming removed 5 bases at V and 6 bases at J, with 14 bases between. Germline CDR1 and CDR2: SGHTA and FQGNSA. The CDR3 covers 13 residues.

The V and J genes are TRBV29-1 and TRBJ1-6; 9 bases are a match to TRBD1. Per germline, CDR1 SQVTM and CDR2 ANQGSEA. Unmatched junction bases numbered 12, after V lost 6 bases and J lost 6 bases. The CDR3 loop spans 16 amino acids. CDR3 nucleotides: TGCAGCGTCTCCGCCGGGACAGGGTCGGGTAATTCACCCCTCCACTTT. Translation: CSVSAGTGSGNSPLHF. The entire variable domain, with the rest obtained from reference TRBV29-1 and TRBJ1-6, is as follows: SAVISQKPSRDICQRGTSLTIQCQVDSQVTMMFWYRQQPGQSLTLIATANQGSEATYESGFVIDKFPISRPNLTFSTLTVSNMSPEDSSIYLCSVSAGTGSGNSPLHFGNGTRLTVT.